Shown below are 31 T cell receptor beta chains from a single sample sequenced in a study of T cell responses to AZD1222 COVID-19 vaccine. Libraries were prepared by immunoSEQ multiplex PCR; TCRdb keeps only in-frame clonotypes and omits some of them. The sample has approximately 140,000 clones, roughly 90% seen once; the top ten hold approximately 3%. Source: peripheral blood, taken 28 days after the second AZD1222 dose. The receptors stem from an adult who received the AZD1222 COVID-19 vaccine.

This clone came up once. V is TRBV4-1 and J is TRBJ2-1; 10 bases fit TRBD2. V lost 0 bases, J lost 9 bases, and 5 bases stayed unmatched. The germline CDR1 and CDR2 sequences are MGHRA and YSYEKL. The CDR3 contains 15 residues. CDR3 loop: CASSQEASGSAEQFF. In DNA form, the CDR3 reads TGCGCCAGCAGCCAAGAGGCTAGCGGGAGTGCTGAGCAGTTCTTC.

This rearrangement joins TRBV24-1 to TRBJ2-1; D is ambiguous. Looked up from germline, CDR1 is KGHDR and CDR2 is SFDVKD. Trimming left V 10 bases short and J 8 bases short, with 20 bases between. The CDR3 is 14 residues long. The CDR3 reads CATGSGTRFYEQFF. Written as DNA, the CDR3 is TGTGCCACTGGGTCTGGTACAAGGTTCTATGAGCAGTTCTTC.

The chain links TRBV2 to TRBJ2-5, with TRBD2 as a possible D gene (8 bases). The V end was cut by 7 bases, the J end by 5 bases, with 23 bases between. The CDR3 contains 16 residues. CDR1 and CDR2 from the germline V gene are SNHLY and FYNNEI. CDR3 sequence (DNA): TGTGCCAGCACCCCAGGGGGAGCGGGGGCTGCGGAGACCCAGTACTTC. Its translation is CASTPGGAGAAETQYF.

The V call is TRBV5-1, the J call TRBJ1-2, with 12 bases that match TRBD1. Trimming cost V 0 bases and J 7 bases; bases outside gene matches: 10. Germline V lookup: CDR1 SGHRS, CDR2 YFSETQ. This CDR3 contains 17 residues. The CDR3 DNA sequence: TGCGCCAGCAGCTTGGCCCTCGGGACAGGGGGCCCGAGTGGCTACACCTTC. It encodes CASSLALGTGGPSGYTF.

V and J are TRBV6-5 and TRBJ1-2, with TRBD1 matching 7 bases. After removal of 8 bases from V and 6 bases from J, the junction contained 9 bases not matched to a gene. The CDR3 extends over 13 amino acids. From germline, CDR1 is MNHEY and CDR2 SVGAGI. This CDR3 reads CASAGQLTNGYTF. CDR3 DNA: TGTGCCAGCGCGGGACAGCTGACTAATGGCTACACCTTC.

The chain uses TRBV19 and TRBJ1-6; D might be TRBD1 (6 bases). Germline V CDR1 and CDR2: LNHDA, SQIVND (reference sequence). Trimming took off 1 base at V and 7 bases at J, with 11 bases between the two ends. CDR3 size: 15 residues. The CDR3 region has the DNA TGTGCCAGTAGTATAGCTCTACAGGGAAATTCACCCCTCCACTTT. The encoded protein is CASSIALQGNSPLHF.

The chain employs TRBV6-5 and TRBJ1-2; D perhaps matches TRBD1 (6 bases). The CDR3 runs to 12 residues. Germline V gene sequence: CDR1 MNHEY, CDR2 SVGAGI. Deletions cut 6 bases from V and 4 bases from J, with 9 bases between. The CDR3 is CASRDSLYGYTF. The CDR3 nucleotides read TGTGCCAGCAGGGACAGCCTCTATGGCTACACCTTC.

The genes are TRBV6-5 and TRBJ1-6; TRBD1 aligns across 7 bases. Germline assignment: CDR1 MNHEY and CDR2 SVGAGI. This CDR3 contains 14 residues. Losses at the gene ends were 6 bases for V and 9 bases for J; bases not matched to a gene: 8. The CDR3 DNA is TGTGCCAGCAGCCTTGGCCCAGGGGGTTCACCCCTCCACTTT. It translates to CASSLGPGGSPLHF.

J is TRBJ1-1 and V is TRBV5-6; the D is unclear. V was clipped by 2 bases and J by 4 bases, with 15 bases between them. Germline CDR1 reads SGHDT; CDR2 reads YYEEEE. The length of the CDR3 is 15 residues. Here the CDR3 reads CASSLYRRLSTEAFF. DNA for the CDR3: TGTGCCAGCAGCTTATACCGGCGCCTAAGCACTGAAGCTTTCTTT.

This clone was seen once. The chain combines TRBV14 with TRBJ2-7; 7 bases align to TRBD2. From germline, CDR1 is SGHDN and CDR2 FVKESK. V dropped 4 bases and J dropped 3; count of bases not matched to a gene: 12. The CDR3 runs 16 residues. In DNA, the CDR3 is TGTGCCAGCAGCCTTCTTGGTACATCTAGCGGCTACGAGCAGTACTTC. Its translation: CASSLLGTSSGYEQYF. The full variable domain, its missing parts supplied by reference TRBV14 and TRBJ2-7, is EAGVTQFPSHSVIEKGQTVTLRCDPISGHDNLYWYRRVMGKEIKFLLHFVKESKQDESGMPNNRFLAERTGGTYSTLKVQPAELEDSGVYFCASSLLGTSSGYEQYFGPGTRLTVT.

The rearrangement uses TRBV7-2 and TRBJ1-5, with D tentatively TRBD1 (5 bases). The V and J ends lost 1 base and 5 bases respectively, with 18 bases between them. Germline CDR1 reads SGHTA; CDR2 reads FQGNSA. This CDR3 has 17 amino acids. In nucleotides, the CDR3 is TGTGCCAGCAGCTTAGGAGGGCCAGGGATTTTGGATCAGCCCCAGCATTTT. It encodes CASSLGGPGILDQPQHF.

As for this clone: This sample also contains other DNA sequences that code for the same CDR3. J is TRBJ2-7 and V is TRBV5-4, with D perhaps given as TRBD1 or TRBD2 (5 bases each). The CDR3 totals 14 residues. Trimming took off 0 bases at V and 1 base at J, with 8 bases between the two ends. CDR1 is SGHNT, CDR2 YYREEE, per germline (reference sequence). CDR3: CASSLAGASYEQYF. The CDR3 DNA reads TGTGCCAGCAGCTTGGCCGGGGCTTCCTACGAGCAGTACTTC. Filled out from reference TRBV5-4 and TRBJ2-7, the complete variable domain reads ETGVTQSPTHLIKTRGQQVTLRCSSQSGHNTVSWYQQALGQGPQFIFQYYREEENGRGNFPPRFSGLQFPNYSSELNVNALELDDSALYLCASSLAGASYEQYFGPGTRLTVT.

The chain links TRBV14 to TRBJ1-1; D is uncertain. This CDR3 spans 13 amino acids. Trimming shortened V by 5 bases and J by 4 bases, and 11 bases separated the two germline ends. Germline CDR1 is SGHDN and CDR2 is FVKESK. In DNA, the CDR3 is TGTGCCAGCAGCACCGCCAGAAGCACTGAAGCTTTCTTT. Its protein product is CASSTARSTEAFF.

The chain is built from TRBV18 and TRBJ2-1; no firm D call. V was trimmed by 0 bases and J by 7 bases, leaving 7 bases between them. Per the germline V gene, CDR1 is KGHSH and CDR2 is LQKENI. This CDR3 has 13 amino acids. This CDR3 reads CASSPPVGNEQFF. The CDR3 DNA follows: TGTGCCAGCTCACCACCGGTCGGGAATGAGCAGTTCTTC. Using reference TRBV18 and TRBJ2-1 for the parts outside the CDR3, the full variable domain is NAGVMQNPRHLVRRRGQEARLRCSPMKGHSHVYWYRQLPEEGLKFMVYLQKENIIDESGMPKERFSAEFPKEGPSILRIQQVVRGDSAAYFCASSPPVGNEQFFGPGTRLTVL.

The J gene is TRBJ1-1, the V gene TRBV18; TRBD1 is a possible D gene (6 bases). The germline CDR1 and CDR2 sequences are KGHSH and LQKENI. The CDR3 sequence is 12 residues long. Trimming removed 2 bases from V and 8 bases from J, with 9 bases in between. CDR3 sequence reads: CASSPGRGEAFF. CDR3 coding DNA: TGTGCCAGCTCACCAGGCAGGGGAGAAGCTTTCTTT.

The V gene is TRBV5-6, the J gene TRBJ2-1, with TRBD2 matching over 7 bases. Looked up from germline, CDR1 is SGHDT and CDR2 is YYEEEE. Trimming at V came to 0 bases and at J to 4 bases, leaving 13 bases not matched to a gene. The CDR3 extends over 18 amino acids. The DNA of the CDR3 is TGTGCCAGCAGCTTGGTTCTGGGGGAGGGCCCCCTTTACAATGAGCAGTTCTTC. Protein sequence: CASSLVLGEGPLYNEQFF.

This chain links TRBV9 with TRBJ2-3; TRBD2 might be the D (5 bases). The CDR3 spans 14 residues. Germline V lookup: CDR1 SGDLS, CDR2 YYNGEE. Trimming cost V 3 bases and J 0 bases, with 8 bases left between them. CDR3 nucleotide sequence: TGTGCCAGCAGCGGTGGACTTAGCACAGATACGCAGTATTTT. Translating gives CASSGGLSTDTQYF.

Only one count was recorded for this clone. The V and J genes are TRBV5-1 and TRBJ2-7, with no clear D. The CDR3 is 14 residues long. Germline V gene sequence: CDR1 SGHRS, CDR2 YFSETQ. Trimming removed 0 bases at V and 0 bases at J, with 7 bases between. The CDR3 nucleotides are TGCGCCAGCAGCTTGGATTCTTCCTCCTACGAGCAGTACTTC. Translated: CASSLDSSSYEQYF.

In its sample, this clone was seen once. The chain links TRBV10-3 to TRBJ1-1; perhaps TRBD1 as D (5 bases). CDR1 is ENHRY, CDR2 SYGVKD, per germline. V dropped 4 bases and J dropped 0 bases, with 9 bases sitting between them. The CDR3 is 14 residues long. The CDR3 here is CAISVVGLNTEAFF. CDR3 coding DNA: TGTGCCATCAGTGTGGTGGGGCTGAACACTGAAGCTTTCTTT.

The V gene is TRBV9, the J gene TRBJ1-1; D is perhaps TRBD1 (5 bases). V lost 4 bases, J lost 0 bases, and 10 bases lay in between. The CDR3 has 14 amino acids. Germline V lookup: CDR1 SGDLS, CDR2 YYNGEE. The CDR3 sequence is CASSLTDMNTEAFF. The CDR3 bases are TGTGCCAGCAGCTTGACAGACATGAACACTGAAGCTTTCTTT.

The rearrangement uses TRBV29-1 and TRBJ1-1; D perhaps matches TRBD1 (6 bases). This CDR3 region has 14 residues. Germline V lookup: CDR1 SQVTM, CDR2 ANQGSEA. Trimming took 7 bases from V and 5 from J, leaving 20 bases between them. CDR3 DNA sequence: TGCAGCGGACTACGGCTAGTGGGGGCTACTGAAGCTTTCTTT. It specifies CSGLRLVGATEAFF.

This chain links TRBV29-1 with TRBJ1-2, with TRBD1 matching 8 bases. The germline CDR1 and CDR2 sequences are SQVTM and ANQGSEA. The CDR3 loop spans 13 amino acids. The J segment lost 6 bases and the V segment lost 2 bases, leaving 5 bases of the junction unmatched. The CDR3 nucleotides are TGCAGCGTTGAAAACACAGGGGGGGATGGCTACACCTTC. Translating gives CSVENTGGDGYTF.

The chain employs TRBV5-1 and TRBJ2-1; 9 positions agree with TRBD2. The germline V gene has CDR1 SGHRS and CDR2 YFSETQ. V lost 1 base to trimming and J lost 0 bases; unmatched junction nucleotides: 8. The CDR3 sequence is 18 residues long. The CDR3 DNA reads TGCGCCAGCAGCTTGCCTGGCGGGAGGGCCCTCTCCTACAATGAGCAGTTCTTC. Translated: CASSLPGGRALSYNEQFF.

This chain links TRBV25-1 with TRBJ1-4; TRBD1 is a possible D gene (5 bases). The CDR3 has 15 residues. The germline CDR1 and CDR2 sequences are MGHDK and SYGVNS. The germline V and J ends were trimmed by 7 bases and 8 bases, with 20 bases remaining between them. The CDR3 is CASKASRGEGEKLFF. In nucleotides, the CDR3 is TGTGCCAGCAAGGCGTCGCGAGGGGAGGGGGAAAAACTGTTTTTT. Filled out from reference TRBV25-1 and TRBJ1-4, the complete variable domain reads EADIYQTPRYLVIGTGKKITLECSQTMGHDKMYWYQQDPGMELHLIHYSYGVNSTEKGDLSSESTVSRIRTEHFPLTLESARPSHTSQYLCASKASRGEGEKLFFGSGTQLSVL.

The CDR3 sequence: CAISEGLEGAKTEAFF. The CDR3, as DNA: TGTGCCATCAGTGAGGGTTTGGAGGGGGCAAAAACTGAAGCTTTCTTT. The rearrangement links TRBV10-3 to TRBJ1-1; TRBD1 matches 7 bases. The length of the CDR3 is 16 residues. The J segment lost 5 bases and the V segment lost 2 bases, leaving 11 bases of the junction unmatched. In germline, CDR1 is ENHRY, CDR2 SYGVKD.

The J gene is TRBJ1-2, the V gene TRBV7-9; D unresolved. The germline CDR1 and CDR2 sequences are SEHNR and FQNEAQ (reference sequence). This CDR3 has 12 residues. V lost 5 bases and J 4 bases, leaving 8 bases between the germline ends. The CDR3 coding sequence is TGTGCCAGCAGCCCAGTAAGCTATGGCTACACCTTC. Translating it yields CASSPVSYGYTF.

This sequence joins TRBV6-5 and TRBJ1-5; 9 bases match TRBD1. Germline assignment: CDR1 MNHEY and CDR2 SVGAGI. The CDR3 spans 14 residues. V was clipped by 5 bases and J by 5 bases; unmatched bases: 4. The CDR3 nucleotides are TGTGCCAGCAGTCGGACAGGGGAAGATCAGCCCCAGCATTTT. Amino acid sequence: CASSRTGEDQPQHF.

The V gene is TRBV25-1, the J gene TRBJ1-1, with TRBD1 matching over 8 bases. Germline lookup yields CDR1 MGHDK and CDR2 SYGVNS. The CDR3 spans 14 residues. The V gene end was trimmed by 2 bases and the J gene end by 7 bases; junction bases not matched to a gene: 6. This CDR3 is CASSETGTGYEAFF. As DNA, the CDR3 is TGTGCCAGCAGTGAAACCGGGACAGGCTATGAAGCTTTCTTT.

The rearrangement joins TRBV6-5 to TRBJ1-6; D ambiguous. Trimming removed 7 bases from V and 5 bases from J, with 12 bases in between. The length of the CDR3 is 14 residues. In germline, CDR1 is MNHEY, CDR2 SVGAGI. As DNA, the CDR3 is TGTGCCAGCACCTTTAGGGCCAATAATTCACCCCTCCACTTT. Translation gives CASTFRANNSPLHF.

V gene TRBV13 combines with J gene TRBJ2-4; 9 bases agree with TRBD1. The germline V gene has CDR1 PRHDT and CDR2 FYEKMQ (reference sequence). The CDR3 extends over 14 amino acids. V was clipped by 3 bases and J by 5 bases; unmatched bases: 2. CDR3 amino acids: CASSLTGGENIQYF. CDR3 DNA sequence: TGTGCCAGCAGCTTGACAGGGGGGGAAAACATTCAGTACTTC. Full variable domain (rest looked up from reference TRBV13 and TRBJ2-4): AAGVIQSPRHLIKEKRETATLKCYPIPRHDTVYWYQQGPGQDPQFLISFYEKMQSDKGSIPDRFSAQQFSDYHSELNMSSLELGDSALYFCASSLTGGENIQYFGAGTRLSVL.

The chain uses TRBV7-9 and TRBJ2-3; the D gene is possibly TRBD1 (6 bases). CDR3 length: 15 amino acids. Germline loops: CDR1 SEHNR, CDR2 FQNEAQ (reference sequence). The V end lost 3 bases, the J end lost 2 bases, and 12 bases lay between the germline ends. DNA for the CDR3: TGTGCCAGCAGCTTCTACGGGACAATCACAGATACGCAGTATTTT. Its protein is CASSFYGTITDTQYF.